This T cell receptor beta chain was obtained from a study of CD8 T cells in ankylosing spondylitis (TCRdb year 2017). With respect to the entire study: T cell receptor beta repertoires were profiled in healthy donors and ankylosing spondylitis patients so that disease-linked TCR variants could be found. The whole study cohort included about a hundred healthy donors and 25 ankylosing spondylitis patients. Samples of peripheral blood were taken, and for ankylosing spondylitis patients, synovial fluid was collected as well. The paper's findings and limits, for the study overall: A TCR beta motif made up of several highly homologous amino acid variants appeared to be characteristic of blood from ankylosing spondylitis patients. Some TCR beta motif variants had previously been reported in synovial fluid and blood of reactive arthritis patients, which suggested common disease-initiation mechanisms. The disease-linked clones had a CD8+ phenotype and were found at relatively low frequencies in peripheral blood. Significant enrichment of the disease-linked clones was reported in matched synovial fluid samples from ankylosing spondylitis patients.

Instrument on record: Illumina HiSeq 2500. Quantitative 5'-RACE with molecular barcodes was the method used to prepare the TCR beta libraries. In the original analysis: A new computational method based on a probabilistic model of VDJ rearrangement was used to identify disease-linked TCR variants. TCRdb trimmed public reads at Q25 via fastp, called clones via MiXCR and kept in-frame beta chains. Each CDR3 protein gets just one entry, which takes the most common genes and DNA from the rows behind it. The V and J calls and clone size come from TCRdb's table, not from the authors' own analysis. For this sample there are 700,000 to 1,000,000 distinct CDR3 sequences; 12% appear just once. The top ten clonotypes cover about 0.49% of the sample. The germline V gene sets CDR1 to LGHNA and CDR2 to YSLEER. Unmatched junction bases come to 0, with V trimmed by 0 bases and J by 7 bases. There are 14 amino acids in the CDR3, from cysteine to phenylalanine inclusive. Solely the CDR3 DNA is kept, with 42 bases framed from the first base.

In regard to this clonotype: Its cognate antigen has yet to be identified. Per-base quality was not reported, and no clone a single base away is much larger than it.

The receptor chain draws on TRBV4-3 and TRBJ2-2; 9 central nucleotides agree with TRBD1. The receptor was derived from a male donor with ankylosing spondylitis. Specimen: blood, either unsorted or a sorted T cell fraction (not recorded which). The CDR3 amino acid sequence is: CASSQEGQGGELFF. The DNA sequence is TGCGCCAGCAGCCAAGAGGGACAGGGCGGGGAGCTGTTTTTT.